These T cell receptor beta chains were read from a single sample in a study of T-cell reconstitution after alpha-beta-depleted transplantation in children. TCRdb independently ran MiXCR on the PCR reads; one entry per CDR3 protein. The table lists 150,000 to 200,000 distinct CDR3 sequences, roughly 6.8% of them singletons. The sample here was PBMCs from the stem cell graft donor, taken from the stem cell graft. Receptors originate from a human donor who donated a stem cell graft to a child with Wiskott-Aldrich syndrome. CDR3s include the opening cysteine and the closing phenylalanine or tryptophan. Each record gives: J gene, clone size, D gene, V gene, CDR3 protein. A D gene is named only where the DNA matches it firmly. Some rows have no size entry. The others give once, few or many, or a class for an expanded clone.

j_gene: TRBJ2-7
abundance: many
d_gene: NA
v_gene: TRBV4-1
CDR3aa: CASRHDPDLSYEQYF

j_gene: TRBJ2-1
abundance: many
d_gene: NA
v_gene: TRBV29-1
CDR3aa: CSVGGSYNEQFF

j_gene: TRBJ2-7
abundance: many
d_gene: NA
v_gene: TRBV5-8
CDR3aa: CASSSGRGNNEQYF

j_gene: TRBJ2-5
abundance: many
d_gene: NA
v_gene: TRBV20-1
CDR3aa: CSAYSGYSQETQYF

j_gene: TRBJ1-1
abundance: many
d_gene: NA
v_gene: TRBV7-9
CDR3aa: CASMEGSETEAFF

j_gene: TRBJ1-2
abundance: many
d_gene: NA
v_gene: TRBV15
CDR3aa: CATSTRGGGGGYGYTF

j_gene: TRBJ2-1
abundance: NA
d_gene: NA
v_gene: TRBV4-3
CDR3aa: CASSQVTRNNEQFF

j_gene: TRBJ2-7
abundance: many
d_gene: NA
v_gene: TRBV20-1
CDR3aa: CSVKRGTYEQYF

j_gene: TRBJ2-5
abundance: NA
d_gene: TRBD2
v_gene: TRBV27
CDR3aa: CASSLRGGLAQETQYF

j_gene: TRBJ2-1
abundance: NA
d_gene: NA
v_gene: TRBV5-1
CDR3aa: CASSLEPRAYNEQFF

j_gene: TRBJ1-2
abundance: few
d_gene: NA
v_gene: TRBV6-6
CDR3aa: CATQDSNYGYTF

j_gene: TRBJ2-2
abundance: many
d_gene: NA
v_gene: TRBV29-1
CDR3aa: CSAYHQGGELFF

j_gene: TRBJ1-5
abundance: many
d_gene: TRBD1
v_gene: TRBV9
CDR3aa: CASSKILTGLPHQPQHF

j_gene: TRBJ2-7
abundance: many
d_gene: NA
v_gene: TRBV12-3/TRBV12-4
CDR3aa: CASEDSPGEQYF

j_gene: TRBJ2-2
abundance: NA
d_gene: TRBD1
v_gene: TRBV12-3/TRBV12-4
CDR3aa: CATVRDRGLGNGELFF

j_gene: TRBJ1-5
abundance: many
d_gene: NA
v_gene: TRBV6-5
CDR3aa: CASSLTIINQPQHF

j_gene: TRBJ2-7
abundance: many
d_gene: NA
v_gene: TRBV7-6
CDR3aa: CASSFEGGAKQYF